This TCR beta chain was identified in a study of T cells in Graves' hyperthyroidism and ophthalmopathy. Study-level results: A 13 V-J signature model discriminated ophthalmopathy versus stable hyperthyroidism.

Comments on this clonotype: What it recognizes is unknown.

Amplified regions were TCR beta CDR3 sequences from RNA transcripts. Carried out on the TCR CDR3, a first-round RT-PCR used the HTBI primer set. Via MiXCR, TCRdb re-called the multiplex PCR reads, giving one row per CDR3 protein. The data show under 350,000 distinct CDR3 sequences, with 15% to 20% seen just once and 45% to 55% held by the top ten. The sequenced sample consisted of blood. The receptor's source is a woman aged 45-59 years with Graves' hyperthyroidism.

CDR3 bases: TGTGCCAGCAGTGAGGGTGGGGCGGGAGGGCCAACAGATACGCAGTATTTT. Its translation is CASSEGGAGGPTDTQYF. The chain combines TRBV6-1 with TRBJ2-3; 9 bases line up with TRBD2. CDR1 is MNHNS and CDR2 is SASEGT in the germline V gene. The V and J ends lost 3 bases and 3 bases, in that order; junction bases with no gene match: 10. This CDR3 is 17 amino acids long.